Presented here are 22 T cell receptor beta chains from one specimen sequenced in a study of Ad26.COV2.S vaccination and SARS-CoV-2 variants. Specified treatment: 15 to 20 received Ad26.COV2.S at low or high dose, single or two shots; several received placebo; per-sample allocation not given. Day 63 after the first injection of vaccine or placebo was the sampling time. Clones were read by immunoSEQ multiplex PCR, and TCRdb kept only the in-frame ones, dropping some. The table lists about 680,000 clones, more than 80% of them singletons. The sequencing used peripheral blood, collected in a trial of Ad26.COV2.S vaccine versus placebo. All receptors derive from a person between 18 and 65 years old who received the Ad26.COV2.S COVID-19 vaccine or a placebo.

The chain carries TRBV5-5 and TRBJ1-5; D gene uncertain. Looked up from germline, CDR1 is SGHKS and CDR2 is YYEKEE (reference sequence). The CDR3 sequence is 13 residues long. V was shortened by 4 bases and J by 5 bases, with 10 bases between the two germline ends. CDR3 DNA sequence: TGTGCCAGCAGCCTAGACAACTATCAGCCCCAGCATTTT. It encodes CASSLDNYQPQHF.

In this sample, this clone turned up once. This chain links TRBV5-6 with TRBJ1-1, with 9 nucleotides matching TRBD1. Trimming at V came to 1 base and at J to 1 base, leaving 5 bases not matched to a gene. The germline V gene has CDR1 SGHDT and CDR2 YYEEEE. The CDR3 spans 16 residues. CDR3 sequence (DNA): TGTGCCAGCAGCTTGAACAGGGGGCGATGGAACACTGAAGCTTTCTTT. It encodes CASSLNRGRWNTEAFF.

The CDR3 reads CSVETGGGETQYF. The CDR3 DNA is TGCAGCGTTGAAACGGGCGGGGGAGAGACCCAGTACTTC. The chain recombines TRBV29-1 with TRBJ2-5, with 7 bases aligning to TRBD2. After removal of 2 bases from V and 4 bases from J, the junction contained 4 bases not matched to a gene. Germline V gene sequence: CDR1 SQVTM, CDR2 ANQGSEA. The CDR3 contains 13 residues.

The rearrangement links TRBV9 to TRBJ1-6; maybe TRBD1 (6 bases). CDR3 length equals 15 residues. In germline, CDR1 is SGDLS, CDR2 YYNGEE. V lost 0 bases and J 8 bases, leaving 12 bases between the germline ends. The CDR3 DNA follows: TGTGCCAGCAGCGTAGATGGGGGCTGGGATTCACCCCTCCACTTT. Amino acid sequence: CASSVDGGWDSPLHF.

This rearrangement joins TRBV30 to TRBJ2-7; no clear D gene. This CDR3 is 15 amino acids long. Trimming took off 0 bases at V and 5 bases at J, with 17 bases between the two ends. Germline V CDR1 and CDR2: GTSNPN, SVGIG (reference sequence). The CDR3 spells CAWSVMSLSSNEQYF. The CDR3 region has the DNA TGTGCCTGGAGTGTAATGAGTCTTTCTAGTAACGAGCAGTACTTC.

The chain recombines TRBV15 with TRBJ1-1; the match to TRBD1 covers 8 bases. The trim removed 5 bases at V and 5 bases at J, leaving 7 bases unmatched. Germline V gene data show CDR1 as LNHNV and CDR2 as YYDKDF (reference sequence). The CDR3 runs to 14 residues. This CDR3 is CATSLDRAATEAFF. The CDR3 coding sequence is TGTGCCACCAGCCTGGACAGGGCGGCTACTGAAGCTTTCTTT.

This clone has only a few counts. The chain combines TRBV19 with TRBJ2-3, with 7 bases fitting TRBD1. CDR3 length equals 16 residues. The germline V gene encodes CDR1 LNHDA and CDR2 SQIVND (reference sequence). J lost 4 bases, V lost 9 bases, and 16 bases had no gene match. The DNA for the CDR3 is TGTGCCAGCGCCGACAGGGCGGACGCCGGGGCAGATACGCAGTATTTT. Residues: CASADRADAGADTQYF.

V and J are TRBV7-8 and TRBJ1-2; 8 nucleotides line up with TRBD1. The CDR3 consists of 15 residues. The V segment lost 1 base and the J segment 4 bases; nucleotides outside the gene matches: 5. In germline, CDR1 is SGHVS, CDR2 FQNEAQ. For the CDR3, the DNA is TGTGCCAGCAGCTTAGGAACAGGGGGAGTCTATGGCTACACCTTC. Protein sequence: CASSLGTGGVYGYTF.

The chain couples TRBV19 to TRBJ2-1; D might be TRBD1 (5 bases). CDR1 and CDR2 from the germline V gene are LNHDA and SQIVND (reference sequence). The V gene lost 8 bases and the J gene lost 5 bases, with 19 bases spanning the gap. This CDR3 comprises 15 residues. The CDR3 DNA reads as TGTGCCAGTCAGGGCCAAGGGAAGGAACACAATGAGCAGTTCTTC. Its protein product is CASQGQGKEHNEQFF. The full variable domain, completed using reference TRBV19 and TRBJ2-1, is DGGITQSPKYLFRKEGQNVTLSCEQNLNHDAMYWYRQDPGQGLRLIYYSQIVNDFQKGDIAEGYSVSREKKESFPLTVTSAQKNPTAFYLCASQGQGKEHNEQFFGPGTRLTVL.

This clone has more than one count but fewer than ten. The chain couples TRBV4-3 to TRBJ2-1; 7 bases are a match to TRBD2. The CDR3 consists of 16 residues. The J segment lost 4 bases and the V segment lost 0 bases, leaving 6 bases of the junction unmatched. The germline gives CDR1 LGHNA, CDR2 YSLEER. CDR3 amino acids: CASSQDGRAGYNEQFF. CDR3 bases: TGCGCCAGCAGCCAAGATGGGAGGGCGGGTTACAATGAGCAGTTCTTC.

V usage is TRBV5-1 and J usage is TRBJ2-2, with D perhaps given as TRBD1 or TRBD2 (5 bases each). This CDR3 comprises 16 residues. Germline CDR1 SGHRS, CDR2 YFSETQ. With 4 bases removed from V and 1 base from J, the gap between germline ends came to 14 bases. The CDR3 protein is CASSGTGTQNTGELFF. The CDR3, as DNA: TGCGCCAGCAGCGGAACCGGGACCCAGAACACCGGGGAGCTGTTTTTT.

This clone was seen a single time. V usage is TRBV5-5 and J usage is TRBJ1-2; 9 bases are a match to TRBD1. Germline CDR1 reads SGHKS; CDR2 reads YYEKEE (reference sequence). The CDR3 runs to 14 residues. V gave up 3 bases and J gave up 6 bases; unmatched junction bases: 6. The CDR3 region is CASSSSGTGNGYTF. The DNA of the CDR3 is TGTGCCAGCAGCTCATCGGGGACAGGGAATGGCTACACCTTC.

V usage is TRBV5-1 and J usage is TRBJ2-3; possibly TRBD1 or TRBD2 for D (5 bases each). CDR3 length: 15 residues. CDR1 is SGHRS and CDR2 is YFSETQ in the germline V gene. V was clipped by 5 bases and J by 0 bases, with 13 bases between them. In DNA, the CDR3 is TGCGCCAGCAGTCCCCCCGGGGCTAGCACAGATACGCAGTATTTT. Encoded protein: CASSPPGASTDTQYF.

This chain connects TRBV7-2 to TRBJ2-5; perhaps TRBD2 as D (6 bases). The CDR3 has 14 amino acids. Trimming stripped 5 bases from V and 0 bases from J, with 10 bases between. CDR1 SGHTA and CDR2 FQGNSA come from the germline V gene. CDR3 loop: CASSPSGHQETQYF. CDR3 in DNA: TGTGCCAGCAGCCCAAGCGGGCACCAAGAGACCCAGTACTTC.

The CDR3, as DNA: TGTGCCAGCAGTCCGGGACAGTTAATGATGGAGCTGTTTTTT. Protein sequence: CASSPGQLMMELFF. The chain links TRBV6-5 to TRBJ2-2; TRBD1 agrees at 7 bases. CDR3 size: 14 residues. After removal of 5 bases from V and 10 bases from J, the junction contained 10 bases not matched to a gene. The germline V gene has CDR1 MNHEY and CDR2 SVGAGI.

The rearrangement links TRBV7-2 to TRBJ2-3; maybe TRBD1 (6 bases). Germline V gene data show CDR1 as SGHTA and CDR2 as FQGNSA. V gave up 1 base and J gave up 6 bases, with 23 bases separating them. This CDR3 has 18 amino acids. CDR3 sequence: CASSLEGRGYRDLDTQYF. The CDR3, as DNA: TGTGCCAGCAGCTTAGAGGGTAGAGGGTACAGGGACCTCGATACGCAGTATTTT.

The rearrangement uses TRBV2 and TRBJ1-5; D remains unclear. This CDR3 contains 14 residues. Germline V gene data show CDR1 as SNHLY and CDR2 as FYNNEI. Trimming shortened V by 4 bases and J by 3 bases, and 10 bases separated the two germline ends. In nucleotides, the CDR3 is TGTGCCAGCAGTGTGTTCAGGCTCAATCAGCCCCAGCATTTT. It is translated as CASSVFRLNQPQHF.

The chain employs TRBV4-1 and TRBJ1-1; D perhaps matches TRBD1 (6 bases). Deletions cut 3 bases from V and 5 bases from J, with 16 bases between. Germline assignment: CDR1 MGHRA and CDR2 YSYEKL. This CDR3 has 15 amino acids. The CDR3 protein is CASSHGEGGWTEAFF. In nucleotides, the CDR3 is TGCGCCAGCAGCCATGGGGAAGGGGGATGGACTGAAGCTTTCTTT.

With regard to this clone: The same CDR3 also results from other DNA sequences found in this sample. The rearrangement uses TRBV18 and TRBJ2-2; no clear D gene. Deletions cut 1 base from V and 3 bases from J, with 3 bases between. CDR1 is KGHSH, CDR2 LQKENI, per germline. The CDR3 is made up of 13 amino acids. In nucleotides, the CDR3 is TGTGCCAGCTCACCACAGGACACCGGGGAGCTGTTTTTT. Translation: CASSPQDTGELFF.

The chain joins TRBV4-1 to TRBJ1-1; 7 bases align to TRBD1. This CDR3 has 14 amino acids. CDR1 and CDR2 (germline): MGHRA, YSYEKL. The V segment lost 7 bases and the J segment 3 bases; nucleotides outside the gene matches: 8. The CDR3 sequence: CASTPRDSYTEAFF. DNA of the CDR3: TGCGCCAGCACCCCCCGGGACAGCTACACTGAAGCTTTCTTT.

This rearrangement joins TRBV3-1 (or the pseudogene TRBV3-2) to TRBJ2-1; D remains ambiguous. CDR3 size: 13 residues. Germline CDR1 LGHDT, CDR2 YNNKEL (reference sequence). Trimming cost V 1 base and J 6 bases, with 7 bases left between them. The CDR3 region is CASSQAPVNEQFF. CDR3 bases: TGTGCCAGCAGCCAAGCCCCCGTCAATGAGCAGTTCTTC.

The chain is built from TRBV10-3 and TRBJ2-7, with 10 bases aligning to TRBD2. Looked up from germline, CDR1 is ENHRY and CDR2 is SYGVKD. Germline trimming cut 7 bases from V and 6 bases from J; bases unmatched to any gene: 3. This CDR3 is 12 amino acids long. This CDR3 is CAIKREGPEQYF. CDR3 nucleotides: TGTGCCATCAAGCGGGAGGGTCCCGAGCAGTACTTC.